These 14 T cell receptor beta chains were sequenced from one sample in a study of graft-versus-host responses after intestinal transplantation. Using immunoSEQ multiplex PCR, the repertoire was profiled, and TCRdb retains in-frame clones only, with some absent. The sample consists of 75,000 to 100,000 clones, more than 80% of them appearing once. The sample in question was PBMCs, obtained approximately 470 days after intestinal transplant. Receptors originate from a human patient who received an intestinal transplant, so some T cells may come from the graft donor.

The chain carries TRBV29-1 and TRBJ2-7; tentatively, D is TRBD1 (6 bases). CDR3 length equals 14 residues. V lost 8 bases to trimming and J lost 0 bases, with 17 bases between them. Germline V gene sequence: CDR1 SQVTM, CDR2 ANQGSEA. CDR3 protein: CSPSNRDNSYEQYF. The CDR3 DNA sequence: TGCAGCCCCTCAAACCGGGACAACTCCTACGAGCAGTACTTC.

J is TRBJ2-6 and V is TRBV7-9; the match to TRBD1 covers 11 bases. V gave up 5 bases and J gave up 2 bases; unmatched junction bases: 5. Per germline, CDR1 SEHNR and CDR2 FQNEAQ (reference sequence). CDR3 length: 17 residues. The CDR3 region is CASSPRTGGAGANVLTF. The CDR3 nucleotides read TGTGCCAGCAGCCCAAGGACAGGGGGCGCTGGGGCCAACGTCCTGACTTTC.

This sequence joins TRBV19 and TRBJ1-3; tentatively, D is TRBD1 (5 bases). Germline loops: CDR1 LNHDA, CDR2 SQIVND (reference sequence). The V end was cut by 7 bases, the J end by 0 bases, with 13 bases between. This CDR3 comprises 15 residues. CDR3 coding DNA: TGTGCCAGTACCCGGGACGTAGGCTCTGGAAACACCATATATTTT. It is translated as CASTRDVGSGNTIYF.

The rearrangement links TRBV4-1 to TRBJ2-3; tentatively, D is TRBD1 (6 bases). V was cut by 3 bases and J by 6 bases, with 22 bases left in between. The CDR3 is 17 amino acids. CDR1 and CDR2 from the germline V gene are MGHRA and YSYEKL. In DNA, the CDR3 is TGCGCCAGCAGCCACCCCCCGACAGGCAGAAAAAGGGATACGCAGTATTTT. Translating gives CASSHPPTGRKRDTQYF.

The gene calls are TRBV12-5 and TRBJ1-5; 7 bases line up with TRBD1. V shed 5 bases and J 0 bases; nucleotides not matched to a gene: 1. Germline CDR1 is LGHNT and CDR2 is FRNRAP. The CDR3 runs 14 residues. CDR3 region: CASGGTDSNQPQHF. Written as DNA, the CDR3 is TGTGCTAGTGGTGGGACAGATAGCAATCAGCCCCAGCATTTT.

J is TRBJ1-1 and V is TRBV2; weak D call: TRBD1 (5 bases). There are 14 residues in the CDR3. V shed 4 bases and J shed 6 bases, with 15 bases lying between them. The germline CDR1 and CDR2 sequences are SNHLY and FYNNEI. In nucleotides, the CDR3 is TGTGCCAGCAGTGGACCGGCAGGGAAGGCTGAAGCTTTCTTT. This encodes CASSGPAGKAEAFF.

The chain combines TRBV27 with TRBJ1-5; 7 bases are a match to TRBD1. This CDR3 region has 15 residues. Per the germline V gene, CDR1 is MNHEY and CDR2 is SMNVEV (reference sequence). V was clipped by 6 bases and J by 9 bases; unmatched bases: 14. As DNA, the CDR3 is TGTGCCAGCAGGAGGGACAGCCAAATGCCGCGGCCCCAGCATTTT. Its translation is CASRRDSQMPRPQHF.

This clone was detected a few times. This sequence joins TRBV6-5 and TRBJ1-4; D is unclear. The CDR3 is 14 residues long. V shed 0 bases and J shed 7 bases, with 9 bases lying between them. The germline V gene encodes CDR1 MNHEY and CDR2 SVGAGI. The CDR3 loop reads CASSYSSAREKLFF. DNA for the CDR3: TGTGCCAGCAGTTACTCTAGCGCACGTGAAAAACTGTTTTTT.

The rearrangement uses TRBV6-5 and TRBJ1-4, with a possible D match to TRBD1 (5 bases). Trimming took 2 bases from V and 4 from J, leaving 11 bases between them. Germline CDR1 and CDR2: MNHEY and SVGAGI. The CDR3 spans 15 residues. The CDR3 bases are TGTGCCAGCAGTTACCTGACAGCCCTTAATGAAAAACTGTTTTTT. Translating gives CASSYLTALNEKLFF.

V is TRBV4-1 and J is TRBJ2-7, with 11 bases fitting TRBD2. The germline CDR1 and CDR2 sequences are MGHRA and YSYEKL. The CDR3 covers 16 residues. Trimming removed 1 base from V and 4 bases from J; junction bases left unmatched: 6. The CDR3 DNA reads as TGCGCCAGCAGCCAAGGAAGATTAGCGGGGGGGTACGAGCAGTACTTC. Protein sequence: CASSQGRLAGGYEQYF.

V usage is TRBV7-9 and J usage is TRBJ1-5; D unclear. CDR1 and CDR2 from the germline V gene are SEHNR and FQNEAQ (reference sequence). This CDR3 has 14 residues. The germline V and J ends were trimmed by 8 bases and 0 bases, with 11 bases remaining between them. This CDR3 is CASAKEYSNQPQHF. The CDR3 DNA reads TGTGCCAGCGCGAAAGAATATAGCAATCAGCCCCAGCATTTT. The variable domain in full, completed from reference TRBV7-9 and TRBJ1-5, reads DTGVSQNPRHKITKRGQNVTFRCDPISEHNRLYWYRQTLGQGPEFLTYFQNEAQLEKSRLLSDRFSAERPKGSFSTLEIQRTEQGDSAMYLCASAKEYSNQPQHFGDGTRLSIL.

The rearrangement joins TRBV4-2 to TRBJ2-4; D is possibly TRBD2 (5 bases). The CDR3 length is 15 residues. V gave up 4 bases and J gave up 6 bases, with 16 bases separating them. Germline CDR1 is LGHNA and CDR2 is YNFKEQ. The DNA of the CDR3 is TGTGCCAGCAGCCCCAGCTTGAGGGCCGTAAACATTCAGTACTTC. This encodes CASSPSLRAVNIQYF.

This chain links TRBV12-5 with TRBJ1-1, with unresolved D. The CDR3 runs to 13 residues. Between the trimmed V and J ends, which lost 2 bases and 9 bases, there was a span of 13 bases. Per the germline V gene, CDR1 is LGHNT and CDR2 is FRNRAP. The CDR3 here is CASGLSPGSKAFF. As DNA, the CDR3 is TGTGCTAGTGGTTTGTCTCCAGGTTCCAAAGCTTTCTTT. The full variable domain, completed using reference TRBV12-5 and TRBJ1-1, is DARVTQTPRHKVTEMGQEVTMRCQPILGHNTVFWYRQTMMQGLELLAYFRNRAPLDDSGMPKDRFSAEMPDATLATLKIQPSEPRDSAVYFCASGLSPGSKAFFGQGTRLTVV.

This rearrangement joins TRBV6-5 to TRBJ2-7, with D unresolved. Germline V lookup: CDR1 MNHEY, CDR2 SVGAGI. Trimming took off 5 bases at V and 1 base at J, with 12 bases between the two ends. The CDR3 has 14 residues. The CDR3 bases are TGTGCCAGCAGTGATACCAAAGAATCCTACGAGCAGTACTTC. Its protein is CASSDTKESYEQYF.